This TCR beta chain appears in the sequencing data of a study of cytomegalovirus exposure and HLA in healthy donors. This clone appeared a single time. The CDR3 runs 15 residues. Germline V CDR1 and CDR2: SNHLY, FYNNEI. With 4 bases clipped from V and 6 bases from J, the junction kept 6 bases outside the gene matches. The primer mix had 60 Vbeta and 13 Jbeta primers. Only in-frame clones appear in the TCRdb table, and some are missing; sequencing was by immunoSEQ multiplex PCR. The sample has 95,000 to 150,000 clones, over 65% seen once. The sample was PBMCs. The V gene is TRBV2, the J gene TRBJ2-2; 9 bases line up with TRBD2. The sequence derives from a man aged 18 to 30 in good health and CMV-seronegative. The chain's CDR3 is CASSALASGAGELFF. The CDR3 DNA sequence: TGTGCCAGCAGTGCCCTAGCTAGCGGGGCCGGGGAGCTGTTTTTT.